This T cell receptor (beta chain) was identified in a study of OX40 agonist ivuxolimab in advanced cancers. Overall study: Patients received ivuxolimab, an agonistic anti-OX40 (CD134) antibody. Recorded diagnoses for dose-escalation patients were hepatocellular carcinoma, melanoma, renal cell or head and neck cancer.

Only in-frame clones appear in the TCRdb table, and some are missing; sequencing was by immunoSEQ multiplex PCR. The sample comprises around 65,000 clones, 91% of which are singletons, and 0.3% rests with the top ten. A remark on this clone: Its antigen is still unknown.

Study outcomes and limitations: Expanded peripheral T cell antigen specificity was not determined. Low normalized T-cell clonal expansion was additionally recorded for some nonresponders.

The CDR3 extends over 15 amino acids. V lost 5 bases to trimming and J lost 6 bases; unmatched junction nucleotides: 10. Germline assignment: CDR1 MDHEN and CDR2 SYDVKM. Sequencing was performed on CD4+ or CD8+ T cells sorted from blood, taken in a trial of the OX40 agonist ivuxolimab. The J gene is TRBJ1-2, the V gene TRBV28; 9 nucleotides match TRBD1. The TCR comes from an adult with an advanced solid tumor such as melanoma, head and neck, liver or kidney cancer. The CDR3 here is CASSLRTGVVNGYTF. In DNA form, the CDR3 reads TGTGCCAGCAGTCTGAGGACAGGGGTGGTGAATGGCTACACCTTC.